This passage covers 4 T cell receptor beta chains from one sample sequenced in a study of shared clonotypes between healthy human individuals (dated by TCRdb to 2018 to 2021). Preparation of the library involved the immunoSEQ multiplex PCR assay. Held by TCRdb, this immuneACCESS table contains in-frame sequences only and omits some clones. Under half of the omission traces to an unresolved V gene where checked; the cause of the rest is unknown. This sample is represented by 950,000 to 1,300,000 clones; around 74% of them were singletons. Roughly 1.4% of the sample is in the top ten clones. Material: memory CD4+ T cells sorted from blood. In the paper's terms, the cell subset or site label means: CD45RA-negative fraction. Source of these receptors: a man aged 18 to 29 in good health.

The CDR3 coding sequence is TGTGCCAGCAGCCCCAGGGGGGCTTCCACCGGGGAGCTGTTTTTT. This translates into CASSPRGASTGELFF. The rearrangement joins TRBV7-2 to TRBJ2-2; D possibly corresponds to TRBD1 (7 bases). V lost 5 bases, J lost 4 bases, and 14 bases lay in between. Germline assignment: CDR1 SGHTA and CDR2 FQGNSA. The CDR3 runs to 15 residues.

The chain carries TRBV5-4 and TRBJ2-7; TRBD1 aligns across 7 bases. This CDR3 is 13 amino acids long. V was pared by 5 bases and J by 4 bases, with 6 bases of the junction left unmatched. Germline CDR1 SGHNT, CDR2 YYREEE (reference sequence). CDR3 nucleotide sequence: TGTGCCAGCAGGAGGGCAGGGGGATACGAGCAGTACTTC. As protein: CASRRAGGYEQYF.

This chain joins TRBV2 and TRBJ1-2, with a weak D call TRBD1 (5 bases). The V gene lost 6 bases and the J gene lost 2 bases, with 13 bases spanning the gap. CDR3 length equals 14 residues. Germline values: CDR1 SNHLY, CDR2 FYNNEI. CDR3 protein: CASRGRDANYGYTF. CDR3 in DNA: TGTGCCAGCAGGGGCCGGGACGCCAACTATGGCTACACCTTC.

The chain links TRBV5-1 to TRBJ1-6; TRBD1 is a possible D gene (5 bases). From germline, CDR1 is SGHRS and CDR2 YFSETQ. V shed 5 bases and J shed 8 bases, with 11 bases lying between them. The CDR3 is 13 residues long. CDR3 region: CASRPGTDSPLHF. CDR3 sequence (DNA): TGCGCCAGCAGGCCCGGGACGGATTCACCCCTCCACTTT. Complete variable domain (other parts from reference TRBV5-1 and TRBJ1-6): KAGVTQTPRYLIKTRGQQVTLSCSPISGHRSVSWYQQTPGQGLQFLFEYFSETQRNKGNFPGRFSGRQFSNSRSEMNVSTLELGDSALYLCASRPGTDSPLHFGNGTRLTVT.